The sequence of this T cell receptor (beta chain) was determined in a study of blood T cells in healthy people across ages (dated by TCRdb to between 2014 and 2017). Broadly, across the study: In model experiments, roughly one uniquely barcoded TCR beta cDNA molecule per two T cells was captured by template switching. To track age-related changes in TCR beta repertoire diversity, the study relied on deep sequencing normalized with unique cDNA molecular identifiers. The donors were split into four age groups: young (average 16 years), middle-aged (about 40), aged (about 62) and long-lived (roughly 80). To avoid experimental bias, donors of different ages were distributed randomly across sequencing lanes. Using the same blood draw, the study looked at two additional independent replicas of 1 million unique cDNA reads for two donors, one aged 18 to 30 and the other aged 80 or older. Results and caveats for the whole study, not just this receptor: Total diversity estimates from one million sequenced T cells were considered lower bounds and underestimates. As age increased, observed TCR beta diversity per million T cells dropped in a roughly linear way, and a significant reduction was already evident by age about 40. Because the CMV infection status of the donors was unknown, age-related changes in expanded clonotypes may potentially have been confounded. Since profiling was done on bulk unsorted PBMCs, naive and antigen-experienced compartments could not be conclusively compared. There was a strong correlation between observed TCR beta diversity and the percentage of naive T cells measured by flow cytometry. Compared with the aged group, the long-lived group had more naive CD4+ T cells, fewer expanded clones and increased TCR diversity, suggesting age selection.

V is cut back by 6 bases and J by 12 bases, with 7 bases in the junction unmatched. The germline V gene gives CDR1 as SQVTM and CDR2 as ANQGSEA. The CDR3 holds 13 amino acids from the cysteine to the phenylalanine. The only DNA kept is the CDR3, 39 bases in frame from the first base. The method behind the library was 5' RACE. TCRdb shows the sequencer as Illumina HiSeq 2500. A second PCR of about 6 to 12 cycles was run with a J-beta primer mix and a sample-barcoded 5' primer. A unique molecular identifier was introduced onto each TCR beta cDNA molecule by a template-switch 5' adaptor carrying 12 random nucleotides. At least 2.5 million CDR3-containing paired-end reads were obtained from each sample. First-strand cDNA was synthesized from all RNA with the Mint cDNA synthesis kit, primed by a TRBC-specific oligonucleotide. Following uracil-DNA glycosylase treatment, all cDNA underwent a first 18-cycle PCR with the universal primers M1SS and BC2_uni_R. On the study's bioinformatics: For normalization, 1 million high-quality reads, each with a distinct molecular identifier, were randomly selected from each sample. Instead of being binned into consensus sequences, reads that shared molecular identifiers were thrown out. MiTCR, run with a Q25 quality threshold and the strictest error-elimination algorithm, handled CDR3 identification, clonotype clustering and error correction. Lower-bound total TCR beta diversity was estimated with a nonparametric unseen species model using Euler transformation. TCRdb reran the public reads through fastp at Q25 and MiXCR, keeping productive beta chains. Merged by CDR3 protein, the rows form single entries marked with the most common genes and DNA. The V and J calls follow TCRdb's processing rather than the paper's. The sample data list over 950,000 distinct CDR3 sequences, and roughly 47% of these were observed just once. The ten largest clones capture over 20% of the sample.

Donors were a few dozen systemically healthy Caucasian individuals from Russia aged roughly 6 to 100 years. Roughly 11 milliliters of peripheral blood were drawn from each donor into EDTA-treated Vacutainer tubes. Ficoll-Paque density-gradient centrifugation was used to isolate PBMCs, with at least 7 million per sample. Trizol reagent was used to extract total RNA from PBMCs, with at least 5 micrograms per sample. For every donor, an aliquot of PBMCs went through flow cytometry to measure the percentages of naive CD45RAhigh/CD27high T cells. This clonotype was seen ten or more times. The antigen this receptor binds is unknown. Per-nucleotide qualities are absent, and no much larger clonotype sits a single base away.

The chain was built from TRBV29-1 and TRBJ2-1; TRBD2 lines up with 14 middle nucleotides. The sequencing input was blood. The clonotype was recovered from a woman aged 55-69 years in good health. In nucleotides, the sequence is TGCAGCGTAGCCGGGACTAGCGGGAGTGGGCAGTTCTTC. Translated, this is CSVAGTSGSGQFF.